This T cell receptor beta chain was profiled in a study of T cell changes during pregnancy in multiple sclerosis. With V trimmed by 10 bases and J by 4 bases, 7 bases remained unmatched. This CDR3 is 13 amino acids long. Germline CDR1 MNHEY, CDR2 SVGAGI. Clones were sequenced by immunoSEQ multiplex PCR, and TCRdb holds only the in-frame ones, with some missing. The table includes tens of thousands of clones, about 92% detected once. The sequence was collected from a female donor with multiple sclerosis, enrolled in a pregnancy study. This sample comprised peripheral blood, obtained after pregnancy. The rearrangement joins TRBV6-5 to TRBJ2-1; 7 bases fit TRBD2. CDR3 residues: CATRGDGYNEQFF. CDR3 nucleotides: TGTGCCACCCGGGGGGACGGGTACAATGAGCAGTTCTTC.